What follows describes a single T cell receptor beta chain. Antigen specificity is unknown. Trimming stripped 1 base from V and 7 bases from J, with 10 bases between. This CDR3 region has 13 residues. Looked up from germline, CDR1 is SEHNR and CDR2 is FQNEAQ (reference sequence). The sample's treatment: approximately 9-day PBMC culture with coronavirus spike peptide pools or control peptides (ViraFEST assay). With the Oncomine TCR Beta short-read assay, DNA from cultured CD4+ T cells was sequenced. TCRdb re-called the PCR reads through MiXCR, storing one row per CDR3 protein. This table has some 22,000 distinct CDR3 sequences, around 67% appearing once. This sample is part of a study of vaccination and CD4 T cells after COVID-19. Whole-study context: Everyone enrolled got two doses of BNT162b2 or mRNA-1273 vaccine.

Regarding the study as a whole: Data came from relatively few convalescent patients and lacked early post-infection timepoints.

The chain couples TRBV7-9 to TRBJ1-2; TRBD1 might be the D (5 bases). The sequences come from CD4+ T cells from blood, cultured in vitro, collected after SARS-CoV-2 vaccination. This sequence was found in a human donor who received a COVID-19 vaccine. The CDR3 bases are TGTGCCAGCAGCTTAGGTGGGGCACGTGGCTACACCTTC. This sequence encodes CASSLGGARGYTF.